This is a list of T cell receptor beta chains from one sample in a study of somatic mutations in cytotoxic T cells in rheumatoid arthritis. Measured with immunoSEQ multiplex PCR; TCRdb has only the in-frame clones, and not every one. The data contain 20,000 or so clones, around four fifths of them singletons. The sample taken for sequencing was CD8+ T cells sorted from blood. These receptors were collected from an adult with rheumatoid arthritis. CDR3s include the opening cysteine and the closing phenylalanine or tryptophan. A D gene is named only where the DNA matches it firmly. Clone size, where shown, is once, few, many, or a class for clones that have expanded.

j_gene: TRBJ1-6; abundance: -; d_gene: TRBD1; v_gene: TRBV30; CDR3nt: TGTGCCTGGAGTGTAGGACAGGGGTTGTCACCCCTCCACTTT; CDR3aa: CAWSVGQGLSPLHF
j_gene: TRBJ2-7; abundance: -; d_gene: -; v_gene: TRBV27; CDR3nt: TGTGCCAGCAGTTTAGGGGGCGAGCAGTACTTC; CDR3aa: CASSLGGEQYF
j_gene: TRBJ2-1; abundance: -; d_gene: TRBD1; v_gene: TRBV2; CDR3nt: TGTGCCAGGGAACAGGGGAGCAACAATGAGCAGTTCTTC; CDR3aa: CAREQGSNNEQFF
j_gene: TRBJ2-3; abundance: few; d_gene: -; v_gene: TRBV4-3; CDR3nt: TGCGCCAGCAGCCAAGCGTTCGGGGAAGCAGATACGCAGTATTTT; CDR3aa: CASSQAFGEADTQYF
j_gene: TRBJ1-4; abundance: once; d_gene: -; v_gene: TRBV28; CDR3nt: TGTGCCAGCAGTTCCCCGGGACGTGAAAAACTGTTTTTT; CDR3aa: CASSSPGREKLFF
j_gene: TRBJ2-7; abundance: -; d_gene: -; v_gene: TRBV27; CDR3nt: TGTGCCAGCAGTAAGAGGGGGGACGAGCAGTACTTC; CDR3aa: CASSKRGDEQYF
j_gene: TRBJ1-1; abundance: -; d_gene: -; v_gene: TRBV12-5; CDR3nt: TGTGCTAGTGGTTTGGCGCCGACACCGGACGGCACTGAAGCTTTCTTT; CDR3aa: CASGLAPTPDGTEAFF
j_gene: TRBJ1-1; abundance: few; d_gene: TRBD1; v_gene: TRBV6-5; CDR3nt: TGTGCCAGCAGTTACCGGACAGGACTTGAAGCTTTCTTT; CDR3aa: CASSYRTGLEAFF
j_gene: TRBJ1-1; abundance: -; d_gene: -; v_gene: TRBV15; CDR3nt: TGTGCCACCAGCAGAGATCGGGGGAACACTGAAGCTTTCTTT; CDR3aa: CATSRDRGNTEAFF
j_gene: TRBJ2-5; abundance: -; d_gene: TRBD2; v_gene: TRBV28; CDR3nt: TGTGCCAGCAGACCACTAGCGTGGGCAGAGACCCAGTACTTC; CDR3aa: CASRPLAWAETQYF
j_gene: TRBJ1-2; abundance: -; d_gene: -; v_gene: TRBV4-2; CDR3nt: TGTGCCAGCAGCCGAGGAACAGGTTGGGAGAACTATGGCTACACCTTC; CDR3aa: CASSRGTGWENYGYTF
j_gene: TRBJ2-7; abundance: -; d_gene: -; v_gene: TRBV28; CDR3nt: TGTGCCAGCAGGGGTTACGAGCAGTACTTC; CDR3aa: CASRGYEQYF
j_gene: TRBJ2-3; abundance: -; d_gene: TRBD2; v_gene: TRBV4-2; CDR3nt: TGTGCCAGCAGCCCGAACACACTAGCGGGGCGGACAGATACGCAGTATTTT; CDR3aa: CASSPNTLAGRTDTQYF
j_gene: TRBJ2-5; abundance: -; d_gene: -; v_gene: TRBV28; CDR3nt: TGTGCCAGCAGTTTATACGGAGCGGCAGAGGCAAAGACCCAGTACTTC; CDR3aa: CASSLYGAAEAKTQYF
j_gene: TRBJ2-5; abundance: -; d_gene: -; v_gene: TRBV4-3; CDR3nt: TGCGCCAGCAGCCAAGCTCTGCAAGAGACCCAGTACTTC; CDR3aa: CASSQALQETQYF
j_gene: TRBJ1-1; abundance: -; d_gene: -; v_gene: TRBV10-2; CDR3nt: TGCGCCAGCAGTGGGGTGAACACTGAAGCTTTCTTT; CDR3aa: CASSGVNTEAFF
j_gene: TRBJ1-4; abundance: -; d_gene: TRBD1; v_gene: TRBV9; CDR3nt: TGTGCCAGCAGCACCGAGGGACAGGGGTACGAAAAACTGTTTTTT; CDR3aa: CASSTEGQGYEKLFF
j_gene: TRBJ2-5; abundance: once; d_gene: -; v_gene: TRBV15; CDR3nt: TGTGCCACCAGCAGAGATAGAACACCCCAAGAGACCCAGTACTTC; CDR3aa: CATSRDRTPQETQYF
j_gene: TRBJ2-1; abundance: -; d_gene: -; v_gene: TRBV9; CDR3nt: TGTGCCAGCAGCGGTAGCGGTGAGCAGTTCTTC; CDR3aa: CASSGSGEQFF
j_gene: TRBJ1-2; abundance: few; d_gene: TRBD1; v_gene: TRBV6-1; CDR3nt: TGTGCCAGCAGTTGGACAGGGGGCTTGGATGGCTACACCTTC; CDR3aa: CASSWTGGLDGYTF
j_gene: TRBJ2-1; abundance: -; d_gene: -; v_gene: TRBV7-3; CDR3nt: TGTGCCAGCAGCGTAGGAGGGGGGTACAATGAGCAGTTCTTC; CDR3aa: CASSVGGGYNEQFF
j_gene: TRBJ2-3; abundance: -; d_gene: -; v_gene: TRBV14; CDR3nt: TGTGCCAGCAGCCAAGGCGTTCTCCCGTATTTT; CDR3aa: CASSQGVLPYF
j_gene: TRBJ2-1; abundance: -; d_gene: -; v_gene: TRBV13; CDR3nt: TGTGCCAGCAGCTGGGGGCGTGGTAGGAATGAGCAGTTCTTC; CDR3aa: CASSWGRGRNEQFF
j_gene: TRBJ1-2; abundance: -; d_gene: -; v_gene: TRBV7-9; CDR3nt: TGTGCCAGCAGCTTAGGGGTCAGGGATTTAAACTATGGCTACACCTTC; CDR3aa: CASSLGVRDLNYGYTF
j_gene: TRBJ2-2; abundance: -; d_gene: TRBD1; v_gene: TRBV5-4; CDR3nt: TGTGCCAGCAGCGACAGGGGTTCGAACACCGGGGAGCTGTTTTTT; CDR3aa: CASSDRGSNTGELFF
j_gene: TRBJ1-5; abundance: -; d_gene: -; v_gene: TRBV6-1; CDR3nt: TGTGCCAGCAGTGTTAAGGGGTACAATCAGCCCCAGCATTTT; CDR3aa: CASSVKGYNQPQHF
j_gene: TRBJ1-4; abundance: -; d_gene: -; v_gene: TRBV27; CDR3nt: TGTGCCAGCACTGAGGGGCACGGTAATGAAAAACTGTTTTTT; CDR3aa: CASTEGHGNEKLFF
j_gene: TRBJ2-7; abundance: -; d_gene: TRBD2; v_gene: TRBV28; CDR3nt: TGTGCCAGCACTTCCCCACGGGCGGGGGAATACGAGCAGTACTTC; CDR3aa: CASTSPRAGEYEQYF
j_gene: TRBJ2-2; abundance: once; d_gene: TRBD2; v_gene: TRBV7-2; CDR3nt: TGTGCCAGCAGCTGGAACCCCAGCGGGGGGGGTTCCACCGGGGAGCTGTTTTTT; CDR3aa: CASSWNPSGGGSTGELFF
j_gene: TRBJ2-7; abundance: -; d_gene: -; v_gene: TRBV27; CDR3nt: TGTGCCAGCGGGGTTACGCTCTACGAGCAGTACTTC; CDR3aa: CASGVTLYEQYF
j_gene: TRBJ2-3; abundance: -; d_gene: -; v_gene: TRBV15; CDR3nt: TGTGCCACCAGCAGAGATTTCCCCAGGACTAGCACAGATACGCAGTATTTT; CDR3aa: CATSRDFPRTSTDTQYF
j_gene: TRBJ1-1; abundance: -; d_gene: -; v_gene: TRBV19; CDR3nt: TGTGCCAGTAGTATAGCGCTGTCTGAAGCTTTCTTT; CDR3aa: CASSIALSEAFF
j_gene: TRBJ2-7; abundance: -; d_gene: -; v_gene: TRBV7-6; CDR3nt: TGTGCCAGCAGCCCGACAACGGTCAACGAGCAGTACTTC; CDR3aa: CASSPTTVNEQYF
j_gene: TRBJ2-2; abundance: -; d_gene: -; v_gene: TRBV9; CDR3nt: TGTGCCAGCAGCGGCTTAGGGACTTCGCCCACCGGGGAGCTGTTTTTT; CDR3aa: CASSGLGTSPTGELFF
j_gene: TRBJ1-5; abundance: -; d_gene: -; v_gene: TRBV28; CDR3nt: TGTGCCAGCAGTCCCATGCTGGGGAGGGATTATAGCAATCAGCCCCAGCATTTT; CDR3aa: CASSPMLGRDYSNQPQHF
j_gene: TRBJ2-4; abundance: -; d_gene: -; v_gene: TRBV21-1; CDR3nt: TGTGCCAGCAGCAGACAACAGGGGACCAAAAACATTCAGTACTTC; CDR3aa: CASSRQQGTKNIQYF
j_gene: TRBJ1-2; abundance: -; d_gene: -; v_gene: TRBV7-9; CDR3nt: TGTGCCAGCAGCTTAGGAACCGCAGGGGAAGGCTACACCTTC; CDR3aa: CASSLGTAGEGYTF
j_gene: TRBJ1-2; abundance: -; d_gene: -; v_gene: TRBV11-2; CDR3nt: TGTGCCAGCAGCTTAGATCCGGGGGGTGCCTCTTACTTCTACACCTTC; CDR3aa: CASSLDPGGASYFYTF
j_gene: TRBJ2-7; abundance: -; d_gene: TRBD2; v_gene: TRBV4-2; CDR3nt: TGTGCCAGCAGCCCCGGGGGGATATACGAGCAGTACTTC; CDR3aa: CASSPGGIYEQYF
j_gene: TRBJ2-1; abundance: -; d_gene: -; v_gene: TRBV27; CDR3nt: TGTGCCAGCAGTTTATCGTCGGGATTCCCCTACAATGAGCAGTTCTTC; CDR3aa: CASSLSSGFPYNEQFF
j_gene: TRBJ2-3; abundance: -; d_gene: TRBD2; v_gene: TRBV7-2; CDR3nt: TGTGCCAGCAGCTTAGACGCGACTAGCGTTTCTAGCACAGATACGCAGTATTTT; CDR3aa: CASSLDATSVSSTDTQYF
j_gene: TRBJ2-3; abundance: -; d_gene: -; v_gene: TRBV9; CDR3nt: TGTGCCAGCAGCGTTGGGGGGAGTGGGACAGATACGCAGTATTTT; CDR3aa: CASSVGGSGTDTQYF
j_gene: TRBJ2-1; abundance: -; d_gene: -; v_gene: TRBV7-3; CDR3nt: TGTGCCAGCAGCTTACGCGATAGGCCCCACAATGAGCAGTTCTTC; CDR3aa: CASSLRDRPHNEQFF
j_gene: TRBJ1-1; abundance: -; d_gene: -; v_gene: TRBV14; CDR3nt: TGTGCCAGCAGCCAAGATTCGGGCTCAGGGCTTGTAGCTTTCTTT; CDR3aa: CASSQDSGSGLVAFF
j_gene: TRBJ2-3; abundance: -; d_gene: TRBD2; v_gene: TRBV27; CDR3nt: TGTGCCAGCAGTTTAATGGCTAGCGGGGCTACAGATACGCAGTATTTT; CDR3aa: CASSLMASGATDTQYF
j_gene: TRBJ1-5; abundance: -; d_gene: -; v_gene: TRBV2; CDR3nt: TGTGCCAGCAGTGAAGGGAATTCAGGGTGGCCCCAGCATTTT; CDR3aa: CASSEGNSGWPQHF
j_gene: TRBJ1-1; abundance: -; d_gene: -; v_gene: TRBV5-1; CDR3nt: TGCGCCAGCAGCCCTACCGGAGGGTCCAATCCGAACACTGAAGCTTTCTTT; CDR3aa: CASSPTGGSNPNTEAFF
j_gene: TRBJ2-1; abundance: few; d_gene: -; v_gene: TRBV14; CDR3nt: TGTGCCAGCAGCCAAGAGGAGGAGGGATTCCTCCTCAATGAGCAGTTCTTC; CDR3aa: CASSQEEEGFLLNEQFF
j_gene: TRBJ1-1; abundance: -; d_gene: -; v_gene: TRBV7-8; CDR3nt: TGTGCCAGCAGCTCCTCGGGGGTAGCTTTCTTT; CDR3aa: CASSSSGVAFF
j_gene: TRBJ1-1; abundance: -; d_gene: -; v_gene: TRBV7-9; CDR3nt: TGTGCCAGCAGCTTCCCGGGAGGTATGAACACTGAAGCTTTCTTT; CDR3aa: CASSFPGGMNTEAFF